The present entry profiles one T cell receptor (beta chain) with its context. The data derive from a study of blood T cell repertoires in COVID-19. Study at large: Sites across the United States, Italy and Spain contributed samples from acute and convalescent COVID-19. PBMCs, B-cell-depleted T cells, or T cells were the source of the cDNA or gDNA that made up the material.

Seattle enrolled patients during active infection and tracked them longitudinally. This CDR3 spans 13 amino acids. Trimming removed 1 base at V and 7 bases at J, with 8 bases between. Germline assignment: CDR1 SGHTS and CDR2 YDEGEE. Assay used: immunoSEQ multiplex PCR; TCRdb lists only in-frame clones, some missing. The data show some 240,000 clones, around 90% seen once. This chain joins TRBV5-8 and TRBJ2-2, with a weak D call TRBD2 (5 bases). The receptor was derived from a woman aged 55-69 years with COVID-19, enrolled during active disease. Specimen: peripheral blood. The CDR3 loop reads CASSLTGVGELFF. The CDR3 DNA reads as TGTGCCAGCAGCTTGACCGGGGTCGGGGAGCTGTTTTTT. Drawing the rest from reference TRBV5-8 and TRBJ2-2, the complete variable domain is EAGVTQSPTHLIKTRGQQATLRCSPISGHTSVYWYQQALGLGLQFLLWYDEGEERNRGNFPPRFSGRQFPNYSSELNVNALELEDSALYLCASSLTGVGELFFGEGSRLTVL.